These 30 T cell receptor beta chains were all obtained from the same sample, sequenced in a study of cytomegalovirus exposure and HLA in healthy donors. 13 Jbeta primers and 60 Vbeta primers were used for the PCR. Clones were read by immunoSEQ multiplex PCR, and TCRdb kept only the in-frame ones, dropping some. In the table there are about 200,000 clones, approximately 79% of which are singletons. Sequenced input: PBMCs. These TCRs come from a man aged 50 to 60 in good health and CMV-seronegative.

CDR3 DNA sequence: TGTGCCAGCAGCCCCTACGCCGGGACACCTACTGGGGCCAACGTCCTGACTTTC. Encoded protein: CASSPYAGTPTGANVLTF. This sequence joins TRBV5-4 and TRBJ2-6; TRBD1 is a possible D gene (6 bases). Trimming shortened V by 4 bases and J by 2 bases, and 19 bases separated the two germline ends. The CDR3 contains 18 residues. Germline CDR1 is SGHNT and CDR2 is YYREEE (reference sequence).

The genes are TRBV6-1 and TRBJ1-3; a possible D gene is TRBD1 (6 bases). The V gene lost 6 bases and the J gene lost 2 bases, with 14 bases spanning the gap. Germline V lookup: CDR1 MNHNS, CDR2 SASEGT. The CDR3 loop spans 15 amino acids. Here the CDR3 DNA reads TGTGCCAGCAGGACCAATCCAGGGGCTGGAAACACCATATATTTT. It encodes CASRTNPGAGNTIYF.

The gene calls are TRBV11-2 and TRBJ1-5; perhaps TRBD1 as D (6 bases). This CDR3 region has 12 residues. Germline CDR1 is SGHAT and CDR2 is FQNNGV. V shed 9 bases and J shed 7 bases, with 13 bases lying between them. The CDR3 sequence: CASWTTGQPQHF. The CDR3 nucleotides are TGTGCCAGTTGGACCACAGGGCAGCCCCAGCATTTT. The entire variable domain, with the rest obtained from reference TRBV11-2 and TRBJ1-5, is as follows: EAGVAQSPRYKIIEKRQSVAFWCNPISGHATLYWYQQILGQGPKLLIQFQNNGVVDDSQLPKDRFSAERLKGVDSTLKIQPAKLEDSAVYLCASWTTGQPQHFGDGTRLSIL.

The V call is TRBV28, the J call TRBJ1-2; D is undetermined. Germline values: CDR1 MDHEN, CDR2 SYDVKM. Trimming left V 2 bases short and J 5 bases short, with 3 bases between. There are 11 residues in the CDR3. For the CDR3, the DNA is TGTGCCAGCAGTTTACCTTATGGCTACACCTTC. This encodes CASSLPYGYTF.

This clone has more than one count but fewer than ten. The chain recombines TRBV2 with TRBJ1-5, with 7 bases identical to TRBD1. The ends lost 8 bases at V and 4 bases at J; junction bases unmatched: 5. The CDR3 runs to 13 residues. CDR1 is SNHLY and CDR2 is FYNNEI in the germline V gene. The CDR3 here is CASRGQSNQPQHF. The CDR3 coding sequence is TGTGCCAGCCGGGGACAGTCAAATCAGCCCCAGCATTTT.

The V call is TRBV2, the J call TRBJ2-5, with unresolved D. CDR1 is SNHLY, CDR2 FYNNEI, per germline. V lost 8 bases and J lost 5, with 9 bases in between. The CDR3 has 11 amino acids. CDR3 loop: CASGQSETQYF. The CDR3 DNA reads TGTGCCAGCGGGCAGTCGGAGACCCAGTACTTC.

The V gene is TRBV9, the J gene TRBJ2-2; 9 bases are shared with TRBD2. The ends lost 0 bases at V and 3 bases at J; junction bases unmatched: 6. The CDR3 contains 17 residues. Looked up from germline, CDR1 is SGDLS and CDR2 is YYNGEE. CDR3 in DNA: TGTGCCAGCAGCGTAGCTGCGCGGGAGGGATACACCGGGGAGCTGTTTTTT. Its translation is CASSVAAREGYTGELFF.

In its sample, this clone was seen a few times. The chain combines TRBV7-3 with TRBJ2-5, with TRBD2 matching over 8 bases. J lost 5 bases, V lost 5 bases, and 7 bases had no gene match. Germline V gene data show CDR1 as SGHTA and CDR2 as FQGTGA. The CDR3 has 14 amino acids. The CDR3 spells CASSTGLAGETQYF. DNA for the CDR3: TGTGCCAGCAGCACAGGACTAGCTGGGGAGACCCAGTACTTC. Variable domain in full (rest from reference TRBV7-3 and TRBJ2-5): GAGVSQTPSNKVTEKGKYVELRCDPISGHTALYWYRQSLGQGPEFLIYFQGTGAADDSGLPNDRFFAVRPEGSVSTLKIQRTERGDSAVYLCASSTGLAGETQYFGPGTRLLVL.

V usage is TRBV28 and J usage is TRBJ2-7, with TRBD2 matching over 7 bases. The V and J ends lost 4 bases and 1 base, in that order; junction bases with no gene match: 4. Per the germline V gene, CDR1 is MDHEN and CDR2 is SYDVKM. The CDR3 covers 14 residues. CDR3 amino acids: CASSSPGLSYEQYF. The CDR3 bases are TGTGCCAGCAGTTCCCCGGGACTATCCTACGAGCAGTACTTC.

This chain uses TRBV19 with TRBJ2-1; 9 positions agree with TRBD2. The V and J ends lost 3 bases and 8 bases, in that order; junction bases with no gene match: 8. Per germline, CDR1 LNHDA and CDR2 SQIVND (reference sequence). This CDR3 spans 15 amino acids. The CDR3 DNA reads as TGTGCCAGTAGTATCGGCGCGGGAGGGCCCGATGAGCAGTTCTTC. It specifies CASSIGAGGPDEQFF.

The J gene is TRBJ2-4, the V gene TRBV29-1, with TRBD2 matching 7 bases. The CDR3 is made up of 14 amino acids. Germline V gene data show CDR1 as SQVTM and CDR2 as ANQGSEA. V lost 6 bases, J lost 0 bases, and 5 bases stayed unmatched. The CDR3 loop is CSVLAELAKNIQYF. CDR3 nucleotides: TGCAGCGTCCTAGCGGAACTAGCCAAAAACATTCAGTACTTC.

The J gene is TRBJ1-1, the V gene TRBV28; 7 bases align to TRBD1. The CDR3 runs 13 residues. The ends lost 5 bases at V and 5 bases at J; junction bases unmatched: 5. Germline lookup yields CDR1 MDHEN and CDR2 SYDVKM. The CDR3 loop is CASSRDRDTEAFF. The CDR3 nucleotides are TGTGCCAGCAGTAGAGACAGGGATACTGAAGCTTTCTTT.

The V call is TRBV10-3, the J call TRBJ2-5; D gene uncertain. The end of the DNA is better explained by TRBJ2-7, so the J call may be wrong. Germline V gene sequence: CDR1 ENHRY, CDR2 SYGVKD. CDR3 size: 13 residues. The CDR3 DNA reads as TGTGCCATCAGTGAGGGGCCGACCTACGAGCAGTACTTC. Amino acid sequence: CAISEGPTYEQYF.

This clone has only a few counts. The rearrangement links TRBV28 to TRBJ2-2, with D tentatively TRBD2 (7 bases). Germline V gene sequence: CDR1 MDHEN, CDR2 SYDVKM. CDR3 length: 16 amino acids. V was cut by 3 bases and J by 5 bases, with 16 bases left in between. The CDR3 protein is CASSLGVGGQTGELFF. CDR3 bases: TGTGCCAGCAGTTTGGGAGTCGGGGGGCAAACCGGGGAGCTGTTTTTT.

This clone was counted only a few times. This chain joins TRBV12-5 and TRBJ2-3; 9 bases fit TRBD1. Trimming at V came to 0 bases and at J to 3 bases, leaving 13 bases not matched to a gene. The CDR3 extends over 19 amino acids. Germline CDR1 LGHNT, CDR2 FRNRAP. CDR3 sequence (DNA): TGTGCTAGTGGTTTGGTACGGGGTTCTGGGACAGGGTCTACAGATACGCAGTATTTT. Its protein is CASGLVRGSGTGSTDTQYF.

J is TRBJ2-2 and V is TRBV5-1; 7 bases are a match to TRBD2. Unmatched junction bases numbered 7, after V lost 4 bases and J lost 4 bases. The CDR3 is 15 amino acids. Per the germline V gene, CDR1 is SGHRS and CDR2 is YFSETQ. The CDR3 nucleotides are TGCGCCAGCAGCGTTCGGGACTACTCCACCGGGGAGCTGTTTTTT. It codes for CASSVRDYSTGELFF.

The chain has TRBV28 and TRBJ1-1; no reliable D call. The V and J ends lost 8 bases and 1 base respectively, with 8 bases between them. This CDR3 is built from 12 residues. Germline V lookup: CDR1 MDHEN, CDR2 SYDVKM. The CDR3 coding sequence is TGTGCCAGCGTCATGTGGAACACTGAAGCTTTCTTT. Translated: CASVMWNTEAFF.

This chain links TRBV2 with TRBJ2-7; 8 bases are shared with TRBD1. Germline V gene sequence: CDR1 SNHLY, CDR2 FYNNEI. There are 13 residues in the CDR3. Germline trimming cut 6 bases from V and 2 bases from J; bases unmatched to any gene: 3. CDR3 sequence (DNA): TGTGCCAGCAGCCAGACAGGGGCCTACGAGCAGTACTTC. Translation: CASSQTGAYEQYF.

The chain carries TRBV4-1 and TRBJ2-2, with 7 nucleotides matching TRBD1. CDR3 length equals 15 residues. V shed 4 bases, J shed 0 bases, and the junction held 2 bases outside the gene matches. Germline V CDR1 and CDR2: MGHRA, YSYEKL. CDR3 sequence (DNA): TGCGCCAGCAGCCGGGGACAGTCGAACACCGGGGAGCTGTTTTTT. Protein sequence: CASSRGQSNTGELFF.

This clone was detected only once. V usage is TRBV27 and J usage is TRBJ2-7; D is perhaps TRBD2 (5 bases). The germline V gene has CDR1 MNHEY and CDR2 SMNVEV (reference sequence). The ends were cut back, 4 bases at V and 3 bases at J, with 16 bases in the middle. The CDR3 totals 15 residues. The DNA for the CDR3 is TGTGCCAGCAGTTCGTTTGAGGGATTGGGCTACGAGCAGTACTTC. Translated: CASSSFEGLGYEQYF.

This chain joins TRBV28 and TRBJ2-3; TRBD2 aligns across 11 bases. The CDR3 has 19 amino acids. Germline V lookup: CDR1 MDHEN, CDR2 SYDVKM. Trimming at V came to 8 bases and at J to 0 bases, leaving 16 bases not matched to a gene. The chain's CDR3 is CASLFGTSGPSASTDTQYF. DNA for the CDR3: TGTGCCAGCCTTTTCGGGACTAGCGGACCAAGTGCTAGCACAGATACGCAGTATTTT.

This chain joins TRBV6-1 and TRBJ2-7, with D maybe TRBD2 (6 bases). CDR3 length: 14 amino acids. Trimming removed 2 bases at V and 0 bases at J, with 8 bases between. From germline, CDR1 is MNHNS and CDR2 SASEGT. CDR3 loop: CASSERGSSYEQYF. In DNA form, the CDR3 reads TGTGCCAGCAGTGAACGGGGGAGCTCCTACGAGCAGTACTTC.

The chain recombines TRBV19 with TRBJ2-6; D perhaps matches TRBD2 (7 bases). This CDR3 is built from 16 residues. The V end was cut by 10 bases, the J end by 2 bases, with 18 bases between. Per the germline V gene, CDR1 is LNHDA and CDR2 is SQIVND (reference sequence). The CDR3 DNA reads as TGTGCCACCCGAGGGGGGGCAACAACTGGGGCCAACGTCCTGACTTTC. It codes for CATRGGATTGANVLTF.

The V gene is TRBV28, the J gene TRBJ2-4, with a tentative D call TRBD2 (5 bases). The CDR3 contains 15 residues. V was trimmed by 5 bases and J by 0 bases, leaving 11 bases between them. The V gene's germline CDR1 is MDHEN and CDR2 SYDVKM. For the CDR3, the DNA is TGTGCCAGCAGTCCTACGGGGTTAGCCAAAAACATTCAGTACTTC. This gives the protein CASSPTGLAKNIQYF.

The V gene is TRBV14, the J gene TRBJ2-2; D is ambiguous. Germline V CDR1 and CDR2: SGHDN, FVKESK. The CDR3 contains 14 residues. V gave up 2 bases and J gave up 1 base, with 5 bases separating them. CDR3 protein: CASSQQLNTGELFF. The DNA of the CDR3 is TGTGCCAGCAGCCAACAATTGAACACCGGGGAGCTGTTTTTT.

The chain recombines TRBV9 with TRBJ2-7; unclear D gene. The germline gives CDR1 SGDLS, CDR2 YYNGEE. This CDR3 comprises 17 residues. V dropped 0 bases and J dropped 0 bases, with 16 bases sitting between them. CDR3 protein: CASSVDSASSFSYEQYF. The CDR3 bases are TGTGCCAGCAGCGTAGATTCCGCCTCTAGTTTCTCCTACGAGCAGTACTTC.

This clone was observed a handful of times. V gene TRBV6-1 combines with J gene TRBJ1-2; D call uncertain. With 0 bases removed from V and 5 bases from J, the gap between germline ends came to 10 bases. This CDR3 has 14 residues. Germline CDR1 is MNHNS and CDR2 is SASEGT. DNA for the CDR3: TGTGCCAGCAGTGAAGCTGGAGAACGATATGGCTACACCTTC. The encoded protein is CASSEAGERYGYTF.

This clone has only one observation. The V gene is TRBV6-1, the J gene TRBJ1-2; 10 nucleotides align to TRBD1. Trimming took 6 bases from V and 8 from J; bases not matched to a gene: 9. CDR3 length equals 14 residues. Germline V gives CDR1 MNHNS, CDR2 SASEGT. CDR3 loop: CASRRTGGLRGYTF. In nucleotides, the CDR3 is TGTGCCAGCAGAAGGACAGGGGGTTTAAGGGGCTACACCTTC.

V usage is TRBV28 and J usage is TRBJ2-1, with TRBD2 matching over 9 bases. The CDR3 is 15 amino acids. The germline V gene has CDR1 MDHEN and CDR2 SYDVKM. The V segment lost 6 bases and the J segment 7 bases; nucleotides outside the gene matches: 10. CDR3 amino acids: CASSPSSGRWNEQFF. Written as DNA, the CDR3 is TGTGCCAGCAGCCCCTCCAGCGGGAGGTGGAATGAGCAGTTCTTC.

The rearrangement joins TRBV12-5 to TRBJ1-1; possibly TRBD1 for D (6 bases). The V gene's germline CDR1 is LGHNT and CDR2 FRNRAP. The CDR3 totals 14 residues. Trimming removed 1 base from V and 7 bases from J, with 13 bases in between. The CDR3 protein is CASGLAGQGHEAFF. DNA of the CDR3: TGTGCTAGTGGTTTGGCCGGGCAGGGGCATGAAGCTTTCTTT.